The 23 T cell receptor beta chains given below trace back to one sample, sequenced in a study of blood T cells in healthy people across ages. A second PCR, run for roughly 7 to 11 cycles, used a sample-barcoded 5' primer plus a J-beta primer mix. TCRdb called the 5' RACE reads again in MiXCR, with one record for every CDR3 protein. The table records 1.5 million or so distinct CDR3 sequences, approximately 43% of them present only once. Sequencing was carried out using blood. These receptors originate from a woman under 30 in good health.

A few counts support this clonotype. The chain uses TRBV5-1 and TRBJ2-5; D ambiguous. The CDR3 sequence is 14 residues long. Germline-derived CDR1 and CDR2 are SGHRS and YFSETQ. The V gene lost 2 bases and the J gene lost 3 bases, with 11 bases spanning the gap. The CDR3 spells CASSFRQAKETQYF. The CDR3 DNA sequence: TGCGCCAGCAGCTTTAGGCAGGCAAAAGAGACCCAGTACTTC.

The gene calls are TRBV20-1 and TRBJ2-7; D not resolved. Germline lookup yields CDR1 DFQATT and CDR2 SNEGSKA (reference sequence). V lost 3 bases, J lost 2 bases, and 14 bases lay in between. This CDR3 is 14 amino acids long. The CDR3 coding sequence is TGCAGTGCTAGTTTCCACATTGGAGCCTACGAGCAGTACTTC. It codes for CSASFHIGAYEQYF.

The V and J genes are TRBV27 and TRBJ1-6; perhaps TRBD1 as D (5 bases). Deletions cut 0 bases from V and 2 bases from J, with 14 bases between. Germline lookup yields CDR1 MNHEY and CDR2 SMNVEV (reference sequence). The CDR3 totals 18 residues. The CDR3 reads CASSLSLPGSAYNSPLHF. The CDR3 nucleotides read TGTGCCAGCAGTTTATCCCTGCCAGGGTCCGCCTATAATTCACCCCTCCACTTT.

The sample holds a few counts of this clonotype. The chain links TRBV20-1 to TRBJ2-3, with D maybe TRBD2 (5 bases). The CDR3 has 12 residues. V dropped 7 bases and J dropped 2 bases, with 10 bases sitting between them. Germline assignment: CDR1 DFQATT and CDR2 SNEGSKA (reference sequence). In nucleotides, the CDR3 is TGCAGTGGAGCGGAATTCACAGATACGCAGTATTTT. Translating gives CSGAEFTDTQYF.

This clonotype showed up just a few times. The V call is TRBV5-5, the J call TRBJ2-7; D remains unclear. The V and J ends lost 2 bases and 3 bases respectively, with 9 bases between them. The germline V gene encodes CDR1 SGHKS and CDR2 YYEKEE (reference sequence). This CDR3 is built from 13 residues. The CDR3, as DNA: TGTGCCAGCAGCTTTTCATATGGCTACGAGCAGTACTTC. Its translation is CASSFSYGYEQYF.

The chain employs TRBV27 and TRBJ2-7; D possibly corresponds to TRBD2 (6 bases). With 4 bases removed from V and 2 bases from J, the gap between germline ends came to 12 bases. Germline CDR1 reads MNHEY; CDR2 reads SMNVEV (reference sequence). This CDR3 spans 14 amino acids. This CDR3 is CASSWGPGAYEQYF. The CDR3 region has the DNA TGTGCCAGCAGTTGGGGTCCGGGGGCCTACGAGCAGTACTTC.

The genes are TRBV10-3 and TRBJ2-1; D ambiguous. TRBJ2-7 explains the end of the DNA better; the J call may be wrong. This CDR3 has 15 residues. Germline V gene sequence: CDR1 ENHRY, CDR2 SYGVKD. The CDR3 DNA follows: TGTGCCATCAGTGATCCACCCCTGGCCTACAATGAGCAGTACTTC. It codes for CAISDPPLAYNEQYF.

This clonotype was found a few times. The gene calls are TRBV15 and TRBJ1-2, with D tentatively TRBD1 (5 bases). Deletions cut 4 bases from V and 4 bases from J, with 7 bases between. Germline lookup yields CDR1 LNHNV and CDR2 YYDKDF (reference sequence). CDR3 length: 12 amino acids. CDR3 amino acids: CATSTGFYGYTF. As DNA, the CDR3 is TGTGCCACCAGCACAGGGTTCTATGGCTACACCTTC.

This clonotype occurred a few times. J is TRBJ2-7 and V is TRBV10-3; no definite D call. Deletions cut 2 bases from V and 2 bases from J, with 10 bases between. This CDR3 region has 14 residues. CDR1 and CDR2 (germline): ENHRY, SYGVKD. CDR3 nucleotide sequence: TGTGCCATCAGTGAGCGGGCGGAGACCTACGAGCAGTACTTC. Its translation: CAISERAETYEQYF.

The sample holds a few counts of this clonotype. The chain is built from TRBV21-1 and TRBJ2-5; the D segment call TRBD1 is taken from the table without a DNA check. TRBV21-1 is annotated as a pseudogene. The CDR3 extends over 17 amino acids. The CDR3 protein is CASSKVGQGPRKETQYF. CDR3 DNA sequence: TGTGCCAGCAGCAAAGTGGGACAGGGGCCTAGAAAAGAGACCCAGTACTTC.

The chain couples TRBV4-1 to TRBJ2-5; D remains ambiguous. V was trimmed by 5 bases and J by 5 bases, leaving 18 bases between them. CDR3 length equals 15 residues. Germline V gene sequence: CDR1 MGHRA, CDR2 YSYEKL. The CDR3 nucleotides read TGCGCCAGCAGCGGGTTAGGCGCCTCGTGGGAGACCCAGTACTTC. As protein: CASSGLGASWETQYF.

This clonotype was counted at least ten times. The V and J genes are TRBV12-3 or TRBV12-4 and TRBJ2-6, with a tentative D call TRBD1 (5 bases). The CDR3 has 18 amino acids. Trimming shortened V by 5 bases and J by 3 bases, and 20 bases separated the two germline ends. The DNA for the CDR3 is TGTGCCAGCAGTACTTTGACAGTTCACTTGGGTGGGGCCAACGTCCTGACTTTC. This sequence encodes CASSTLTVHLGGANVLTF.

This chain joins TRBV4-3 and TRBJ1-5; D may be TRBD1 (6 bases). V was clipped by 1 base and J by 4 bases, with 11 bases between them. The CDR3 runs to 15 residues. Germline V lookup: CDR1 LGHNA, CDR2 YSLEER. Here the CDR3 DNA reads TGCGCCAGCAGCCAAGGGTGGACAGTAAATCAGCCCCAGCATTTT. The encoded protein is CASSQGWTVNQPQHF.

The V and J genes are TRBV28 and TRBJ1-5; D gene ambiguous. The V gene lost 6 bases and the J gene lost 0 bases, with 21 bases spanning the gap. This CDR3 has 18 residues. Looked up from germline, CDR1 is MDHEN and CDR2 is SYDVKM. The CDR3 region has the DNA TGTGCCAGCAGCTCCCCAAGTATGGGCGGCAATAGCAATCAGCCCCAGCATTTT. Protein sequence: CASSSPSMGGNSNQPQHF.

CDR3 region: CSALAEPVLEQYF. For the CDR3, the DNA is TGCAGTGCTTTGGCTGAGCCGGTCCTCGAGCAGTACTTC. The genes are TRBV20-1 and TRBJ2-7; D unresolved. The CDR3 runs to 13 residues. The V end lost 5 bases, the J end lost 6 bases, and 17 bases lay between the germline ends. Germline loops: CDR1 DFQATT, CDR2 SNEGSKA (reference sequence).

This clonotype was counted between two and nine times. The CDR3 nucleotides read TGTGCCAGCAACTTGGGTGGACCGAGCTCCTACAATGAGCAGTTCTTC. This translates into CASNLGGPSSYNEQFF. The V call is TRBV12-3 or TRBV12-4, the J call TRBJ2-1; D remains ambiguous. CDR3 length: 16 amino acids. The V end lost 7 bases, the J end lost 0 bases, and 16 bases lay between the germline ends.

The chain is built from TRBV18 and TRBJ2-3; 7 bases fit TRBD2. Germline assignment: CDR1 KGHSH and CDR2 LQKENI. Trimming removed 1 base from V and 6 bases from J; junction bases left unmatched: 4. The length of the CDR3 is 14 residues. This CDR3 is CASSPRGGVDTQYF. The CDR3 bases are TGTGCCAGCTCACCACGGGGGGGAGTGGATACGCAGTATTTT.

This chain connects TRBV25-1 to TRBJ2-1, with D unclear. Germline V lookup: CDR1 MGHDK, CDR2 SYGVNS. The CDR3 spans 13 residues. Trimming removed 1 base at V and 6 bases at J, with 7 bases between. The CDR3 nucleotides are TGTGCCAGCAGTGAATTTGGCCGCAATGAGCAGTTCTTC. Residues: CASSEFGRNEQFF. The full variable domain, completed using reference TRBV25-1 and TRBJ2-1, is EADIYQTPRYLVIGTGKKITLECSQTMGHDKMYWYQQDPGMELHLIHYSYGVNSTEKGDLSSESTVSRIRTEHFPLTLESARPSHTSQYLCASSEFGRNEQFFGPGTRLTVL.

The rearrangement links TRBV27 to TRBJ1-1; D ambiguous. V lost 7 bases and J 3 bases, leaving 15 bases between the germline ends. The CDR3 extends over 14 amino acids. Germline CDR1 and CDR2: MNHEY and SMNVEV (reference sequence). Here the CDR3 reads CASIPYSGDTEAFF. The CDR3 DNA reads as TGTGCCAGCATCCCGTACTCAGGTGACACTGAAGCTTTCTTT.

To note about this clonotype: Just one base apart from a much larger clone, this may be a read error. The CDR3 nucleotides are TGTGCCAGCAGTCCCCCTAGCGGTCTCACAGATGCGCAGTATTTT. This encodes CASSPPSGLTDAQYF. The chain recombines TRBV28 with TRBJ2-3; 7 nucleotides match TRBD2. The CDR3 extends over 15 amino acids. From germline, CDR1 is MDHEN and CDR2 SYDVKM.

The gene calls are TRBV7-8 and TRBJ2-2, with D unclear. The CDR3 extends over 14 amino acids. Germline CDR1 SGHVS, CDR2 FQNEAQ. The ends were cut back, 4 bases at V and 0 bases at J, with 6 bases in the middle. The CDR3 loop reads CASSCGPNTGELFF. CDR3 sequence (DNA): TGTGCCAGCAGCTGTGGTCCGAACACCGGGGAGCTGTTTTTT.

In regard to this clonotype: The junction does not match germline at one end; this may be a read error. CDR3 in amino acids: CASSLWGDRGRNEQFF. In nucleotides, the CDR3 is TGCGCCAGCAGCTTATGGGGGGACAGGGGACGCAATGAGCAGTTCTTC. This rearrangement joins TRBV7-6 to TRBJ2-1; 10 bases map to TRBD1. The CDR3 is 16 residues long. Germline V gene sequence: CDR1 SGHVS, CDR2 FNYEAQ.

For this clonotype: Just one base apart from a much larger clone, this may be a read error. This rearrangement joins TRBV12-3 or TRBV12-4 to TRBJ2-3; 8 bases line up with TRBD2. The CDR3 runs 17 residues. The CDR3 nucleotides are TGTGCCAGCAGTTTAGCGCAGGGCGGGAGGAGCACAGATACGCGGTATTTT. Its protein is CASSLAQGGRSTDTRYF.